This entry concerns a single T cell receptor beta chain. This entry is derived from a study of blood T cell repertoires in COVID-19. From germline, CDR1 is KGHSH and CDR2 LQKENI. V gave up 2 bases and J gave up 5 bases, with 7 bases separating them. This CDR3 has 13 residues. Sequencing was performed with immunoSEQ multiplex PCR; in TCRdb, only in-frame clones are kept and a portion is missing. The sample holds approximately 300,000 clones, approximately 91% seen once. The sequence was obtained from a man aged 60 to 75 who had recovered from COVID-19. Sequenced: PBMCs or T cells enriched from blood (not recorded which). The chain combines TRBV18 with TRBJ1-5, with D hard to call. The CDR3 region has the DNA TGTGCCAGCTCACCAGTGAGCTATCAGCCCCAGCATTTT. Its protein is CASSPVSYQPQHF.